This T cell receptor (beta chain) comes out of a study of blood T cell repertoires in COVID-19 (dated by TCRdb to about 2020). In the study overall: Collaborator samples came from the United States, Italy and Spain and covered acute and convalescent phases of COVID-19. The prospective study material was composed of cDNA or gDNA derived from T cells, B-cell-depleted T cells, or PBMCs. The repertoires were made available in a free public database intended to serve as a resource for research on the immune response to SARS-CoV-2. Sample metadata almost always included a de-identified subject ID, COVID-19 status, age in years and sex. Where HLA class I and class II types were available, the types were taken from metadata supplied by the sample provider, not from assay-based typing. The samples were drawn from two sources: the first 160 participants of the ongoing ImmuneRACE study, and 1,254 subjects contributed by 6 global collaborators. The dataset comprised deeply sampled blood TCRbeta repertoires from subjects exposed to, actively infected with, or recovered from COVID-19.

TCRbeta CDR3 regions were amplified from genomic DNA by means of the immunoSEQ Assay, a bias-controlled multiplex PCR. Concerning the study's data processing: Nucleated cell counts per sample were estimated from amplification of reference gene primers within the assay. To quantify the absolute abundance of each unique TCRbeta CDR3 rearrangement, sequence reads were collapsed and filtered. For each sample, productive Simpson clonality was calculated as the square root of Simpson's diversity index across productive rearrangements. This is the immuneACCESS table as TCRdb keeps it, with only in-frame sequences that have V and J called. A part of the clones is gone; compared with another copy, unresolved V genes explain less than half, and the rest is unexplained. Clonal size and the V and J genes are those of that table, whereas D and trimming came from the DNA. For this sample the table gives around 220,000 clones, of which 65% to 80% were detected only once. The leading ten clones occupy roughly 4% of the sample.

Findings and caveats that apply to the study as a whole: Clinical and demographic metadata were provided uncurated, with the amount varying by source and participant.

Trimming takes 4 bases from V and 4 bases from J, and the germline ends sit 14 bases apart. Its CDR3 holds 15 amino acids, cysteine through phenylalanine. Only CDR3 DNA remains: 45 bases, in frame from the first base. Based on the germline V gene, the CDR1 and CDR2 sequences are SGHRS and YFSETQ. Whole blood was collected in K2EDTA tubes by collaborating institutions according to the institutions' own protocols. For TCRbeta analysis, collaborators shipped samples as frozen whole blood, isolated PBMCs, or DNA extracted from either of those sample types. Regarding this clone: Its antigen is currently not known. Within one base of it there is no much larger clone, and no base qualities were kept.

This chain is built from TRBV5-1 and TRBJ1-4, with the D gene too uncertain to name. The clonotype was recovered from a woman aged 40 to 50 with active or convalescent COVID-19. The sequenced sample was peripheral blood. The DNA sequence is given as TGCGCCAGCAGCCACGCAATACAAGATAATGAAAAACTGTTTTTT. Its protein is CASSHAIQDNEKLFF.